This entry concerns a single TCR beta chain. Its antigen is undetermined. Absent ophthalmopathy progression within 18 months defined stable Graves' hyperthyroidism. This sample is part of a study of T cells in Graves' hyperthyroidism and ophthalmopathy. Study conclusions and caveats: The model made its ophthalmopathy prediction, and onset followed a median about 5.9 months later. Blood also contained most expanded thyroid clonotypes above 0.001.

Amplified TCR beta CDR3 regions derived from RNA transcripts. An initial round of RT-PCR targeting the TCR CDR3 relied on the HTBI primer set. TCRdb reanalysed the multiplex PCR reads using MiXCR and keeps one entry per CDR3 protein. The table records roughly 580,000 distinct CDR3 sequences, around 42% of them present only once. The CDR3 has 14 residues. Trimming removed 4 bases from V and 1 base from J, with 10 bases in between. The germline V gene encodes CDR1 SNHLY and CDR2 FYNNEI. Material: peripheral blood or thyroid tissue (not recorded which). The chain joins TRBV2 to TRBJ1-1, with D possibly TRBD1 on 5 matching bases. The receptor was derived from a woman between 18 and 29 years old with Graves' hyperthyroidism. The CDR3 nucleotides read TGTGCCAGCAGTGTAGCAGGGCCGAACACTGAAGCTTTCTTT. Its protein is CASSVAGPNTEAFF.